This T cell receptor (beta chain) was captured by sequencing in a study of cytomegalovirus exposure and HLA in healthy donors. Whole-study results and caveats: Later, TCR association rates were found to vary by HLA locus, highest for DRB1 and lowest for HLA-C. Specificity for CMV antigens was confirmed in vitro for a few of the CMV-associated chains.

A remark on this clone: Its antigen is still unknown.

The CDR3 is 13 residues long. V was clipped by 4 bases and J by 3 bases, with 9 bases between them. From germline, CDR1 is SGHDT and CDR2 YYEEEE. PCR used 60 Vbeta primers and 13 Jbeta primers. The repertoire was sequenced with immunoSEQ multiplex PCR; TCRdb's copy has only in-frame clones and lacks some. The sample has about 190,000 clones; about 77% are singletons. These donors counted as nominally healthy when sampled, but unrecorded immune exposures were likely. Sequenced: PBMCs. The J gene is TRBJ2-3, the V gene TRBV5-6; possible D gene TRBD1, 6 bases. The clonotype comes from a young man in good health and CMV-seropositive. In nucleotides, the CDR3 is TGTGCCAGCAGCCCCACAGGGACAGATACGCAGTATTTT. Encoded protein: CASSPTGTDTQYF.